These 32 T cell receptor beta chains were all obtained from the same sample, sequenced in a study of human T cells and chemical hapten exposure (dated by TCRdb to the early 2020s). Libraries were built with RACE. The reads were generated on a NextSeq 500. TCRdb's own reprocessing of the public reads used fastp at Q25 and MiXCR and kept productive beta chains. For every CDR3 protein sequence, its rows merge into one entry that carries the most common genes and DNA. The sample table holds approximately 320,000 distinct CDR3 sequences, of which 5.5% were seen once. The ten biggest clones cover less than 9% of the sample. The sample's time point label, in plain terms: pre-sensitization, week 0. The meaning of the sample's treatment or condition label: therapeutic diphenylcyclopropenone sensitization with weekly scalp DPC. Material: whole blood, obtained in connection with sensitization to the hapten diphenylcyclopropenone (DPC). The receptors were gathered from a woman aged 18-29 years with alopecia areata. Some clones in this sample may be carry-over from other donors' samples.

This clonotype was observed a few times. The genes are TRBV6-2 or TRBV6-3 and TRBJ1-5; maybe TRBD1 (5 bases). V shed 0 bases and J shed 7 bases, with 10 bases lying between them. The CDR3 contains 14 residues. The germline V gene encodes CDR1 MNHEY and CDR2 SVGEGT. Here the CDR3 DNA reads TGTGCCAGCAGTTACTCGGGGGGGAGACAGCCCCAGCATTTT. Its translation is CASSYSGGRQPQHF.

This clonotype was detected many times. This chain connects TRBV10-3 to TRBJ1-5, with 8 nucleotides matching TRBD1. J lost 6 bases, V lost 4 bases, and 2 bases had no gene match. CDR3 length: 13 residues. Germline-derived CDR1 and CDR2 are ENHRY and SYGVKD. The CDR3 DNA reads as TGTGCCATCAGTGGGGACAGGTTTCAGCCCCAGCATTTT. It specifies CAISGDRFQPQHF.

This clonotype was counted only a few times. The J gene is TRBJ2-3, the V gene TRBV7-8; TRBD1 is a possible D gene (6 bases). Germline V gives CDR1 SGHVS, CDR2 FQNEAQ. Deletions cut 3 bases from V and 4 bases from J, with 17 bases between. CDR3 size: 16 residues. The CDR3 nucleotides read TGTGCCAGCAGCTTGGGGGCGCGGCTGGCCGCAGATACGCAGTATTTT. It is translated as CASSLGARLAADTQYF.

At least ten counts were recorded for this clonotype. The V gene is TRBV6-2 or TRBV6-3, the J gene TRBJ1-1; unclear D gene. CDR1 is MNHEY, CDR2 SVGEGT, per germline. V was shortened by 6 bases and J by 3 bases, with 5 bases between the two germline ends. The CDR3 totals 11 residues. CDR3 loop: CASSIYTEAFF. Here the CDR3 DNA reads TGTGCCAGCAGCATCTACACTGAAGCTTTCTTT.

There are a few counts of this clonotype. Written as DNA, the CDR3 is TGTGCCAGCAGCCCCCTGGCAGGGGTCAATACTGAAGCTTTCTTT. Translating it yields CASSPLAGVNTEAFF. This sequence joins TRBV27 and TRBJ1-1; the D gene is possibly TRBD1 (6 bases). Trimming stripped 6 bases from V and 5 bases from J, with 19 bases between. This CDR3 contains 15 residues. The germline gives CDR1 MNHEY, CDR2 SMNVEV (reference sequence).

The sample holds a few counts of this clonotype. The V and J genes are TRBV5-1 and TRBJ1-4, with TRBD1 matching over 7 bases. Germline V gene data show CDR1 as SGHRS and CDR2 as YFSETQ. This CDR3 comprises 13 residues. V dropped 4 bases and J dropped 6; count of bases not matched to a gene: 3. DNA for the CDR3: TGCGCCAGCAGCGGACAGGAGCATGAAAAACTGTTTTTT. This codes for CASSGQEHEKLFF.

This clonotype appeared a few times. The J gene is TRBJ2-1, the V gene TRBV13, with TRBD2 matching 7 bases. The CDR3 length is 18 residues. V dropped 0 bases and J dropped 0; count of bases not matched to a gene: 8. From germline, CDR1 is PRHDT and CDR2 FYEKMQ (reference sequence). For the CDR3, the DNA is TGTGCCAGCAGCTTAGGCCGGGAGGCGTGGAGCTCCTACAATGAGCAGTTCTTC. Protein sequence: CASSLGREAWSSYNEQFF.

This clonotype was observed a handful of times. This chain uses TRBV6-5 with TRBJ2-7; a weak D match, TRBD1 (5 bases). The CDR3 runs to 14 residues. Germline V CDR1 and CDR2: MNHEY, SVGAGI. V lost 5 bases and J 1 base, leaving 12 bases between the germline ends. Here the CDR3 reads CASSDLGPSYEQYF. CDR3 in DNA: TGTGCCAGCAGTGACCTGGGGCCATCCTACGAGCAGTACTTC.

Ten or more counts support this clonotype. The chain employs TRBV6-5 and TRBJ2-4; D gene ambiguous. V was trimmed by 3 bases and J by 0 bases, leaving 9 bases between them. From germline, CDR1 is MNHEY and CDR2 SVGAGI. This CDR3 is built from 15 residues. The CDR3 here is CASSYRGLAKNIQYF. CDR3 bases: TGTGCCAGCAGTTATCGTGGGTTAGCCAAAAACATTCAGTACTTC.

V usage is TRBV4-2 and J usage is TRBJ1-4; 11 bases agree with TRBD1. The CDR3 runs to 14 residues. Germline V gene sequence: CDR1 LGHNA, CDR2 YNFKEQ. V shed 4 bases and J 7 bases; nucleotides not matched to a gene: 2. CDR3 bases: TGTGCCAGCAGCCTTGGACAGGGGGCTGAAAAACTGTTTTTT. Translating gives CASSLGQGAEKLFF.

This clonotype was observed at least ten times. The V call is TRBV24-1, the J call TRBJ1-2, with 9 positions matching TRBD1. The junction had 7 bases not matched to a gene; V was cut back by 2 bases and J by 7 bases. The CDR3 contains 15 residues. Germline assignment: CDR1 KGHDR and CDR2 SFDVKD. This chain's CDR3 is CATSDSSGTGSGYTF. CDR3 DNA: TGTGCCACCAGTGATTCTTCCGGGACAGGGAGTGGCTACACCTTC.

The chain links TRBV20-1 to TRBJ2-1; the match to TRBD2 covers 12 bases. V was pared by 3 bases and J by 2 bases, with 8 bases of the junction left unmatched. In germline, CDR1 is DFQATT, CDR2 SNEGSKA (reference sequence). CDR3 length: 17 amino acids. The CDR3 nucleotides read TGCAGTGCTAGGTTGGGGCTAGCGGGGGGGACCTACAATGAGCAGTTCTTC. As protein: CSARLGLAGGTYNEQFF.

This clonotype has at least ten counts. The chain employs TRBV4-1 and TRBJ2-7; 9 bases fit TRBD1. The V gene's germline CDR1 is MGHRA and CDR2 YSYEKL. CDR3 length: 15 residues. V lost 3 bases, J lost 1 base, and 4 bases stayed unmatched. CDR3 in DNA: TGCGCCAGCAGCCAGGGACAGGGTCCTTCCTACGAGCAGTACTTC. This translates into CASSQGQGPSYEQYF.

This clonotype was picked up a small number of times. The chain recombines TRBV7-9 with TRBJ2-2; perhaps TRBD1 as D (6 bases). The germline CDR1 and CDR2 sequences are SEHNR and FQNEAQ (reference sequence). The V gene lost 5 bases and the J gene lost 2 bases, with 15 bases spanning the gap. There are 16 residues in the CDR3. The CDR3 loop reads CASSPSGTINTGELFF. DNA for the CDR3: TGTGCCAGCAGCCCGTCGGGGACAATCAACACCGGGGAGCTGTTTTTT.

This clonotype showed up just a few times. The rearrangement uses TRBV4-1 and TRBJ2-2; TRBD1 is a possible D gene (7 bases). Germline CDR1 is MGHRA and CDR2 is YSYEKL. Trimming left V 6 bases short and J 5 bases short, with 16 bases between. This CDR3 has 15 amino acids. In DNA form, the CDR3 reads TGCGCCAGCAGTCCCGTTCAGGGGGGAACCGGGGAGCTGTTTTTT. It translates to CASSPVQGGTGELFF.

This clonotype was seen more than once but under ten times. The rearrangement uses TRBV29-1 and TRBJ1-2; perhaps TRBD1 as D (5 bases). This CDR3 is built from 12 residues. Trimming left V 5 bases short and J 4 bases short, with 11 bases between. The V gene's germline CDR1 is SQVTM and CDR2 ANQGSEA. CDR3 protein: CSVTDGAYGYTF. Here the CDR3 DNA reads TGCAGCGTTACGGACGGGGCCTATGGCTACACCTTC. Supplemented by reference TRBV29-1 and TRBJ1-2, the full variable domain reads SAVISQKPSRDICQRGTSLTIQCQVDSQVTMMFWYRQQPGQSLTLIATANQGSEATYESGFVIDKFPISRPNLTFSTLTVSNMSPEDSSIYLCSVTDGAYGYTFGSGTRLTVV.

The table lists this clonotype with a few counts. The chain links TRBV7-2 to TRBJ2-3, with a possible D match to TRBD2 (6 bases). The CDR3 has 16 amino acids. V lost 5 bases and J lost 1, with 16 bases in between. Germline V gene sequence: CDR1 SGHTA, CDR2 FQGNSA. The CDR3 DNA reads as TGTGCCAGCAGCCCCACTCCCGGAGGGGGCACAGATACGCAGTATTTT. Amino acids: CASSPTPGGGTDTQYF. Drawing the rest from reference TRBV7-2 and TRBJ2-3, the complete variable domain is GAGVSQSPSNKVTEKGKDVELRCDPISGHTALYWYRQSLGQGLEFLIYFQGNSAPDKSGLPSDRFSAERTGGSVSTLTIQRTQQEDSAVYLCASSPTPGGGTDTQYFGPGTRLTVL.

This clonotype was seen only a few times. CDR3 residues: CASKGTGPYNEQFF. CDR3 DNA sequence: TGTGCCAGCAAGGGGACAGGGCCCTACAATGAGCAGTTCTTC. The chain carries TRBV7-9 and TRBJ2-1; TRBD1 aligns across 9 bases. Germline assignment: CDR1 SEHNR and CDR2 FQNEAQ (reference sequence). The CDR3 extends over 14 amino acids. Trimming removed 7 bases from V and 2 bases from J; junction bases left unmatched: 3.

This clonotype was seen only a few times. The rearrangement joins TRBV27 to TRBJ1-5; no clear D. Trimming took 3 bases from V and 0 from J, leaving 18 bases between them. Per the germline V gene, CDR1 is MNHEY and CDR2 is SMNVEV (reference sequence). There are 18 residues in the CDR3. The CDR3 loop reads CASSLSAPAGYSNQPQHF. The CDR3 bases are TGTGCCAGCAGTTTGTCCGCGCCGGCGGGGTATAGCAATCAGCCCCAGCATTTT.

Turning to this clonotype: Being one base from a much bigger clone, this may be a read error. As the CDR3 is not closed by the conserved phenylalanine or tryptophan, this likely results from a read error. The chain couples TRBV6-5 to TRBJ2-7, with 11 bases lining up with TRBD2. The length of the CDR3 is 14 residues. Unmatched junction bases numbered 6, after V lost 4 bases and J lost 7 bases. Per germline, CDR1 MNHEY and CDR2 SVGAGI. CDR3 nucleotide sequence: TGTGCCAGCAGTTCGGGACTAGCGGAAGGGGAGCAGTACATC. Translation: CASSSGLAEGEQYI.

This clonotype showed up many times. V is TRBV7-2 and J is TRBJ1-2, with D perhaps matching TRBD1 (5 bases). CDR3 size: 15 residues. The V end was cut by 6 bases, the J end by 8 bases, with 22 bases between. Germline assignment: CDR1 SGHTA and CDR2 FQGNSA. CDR3 region: CASRGRDGSTFGYTF. The CDR3 nucleotides read TGTGCCAGCAGGGGACGGGACGGATCCACTTTCGGCTACACCTTC.

A few counts support this clonotype. The V and J genes are TRBV9 and TRBJ2-3; 12 bases align to TRBD2. J lost 6 bases, V lost 4 bases, and 15 bases had no gene match. This CDR3 comprises 18 residues. Per germline, CDR1 SGDLS and CDR2 YYNGEE. The CDR3 coding sequence is TGTGCCAGCAGCTCCAGGGGGCGGACTAGCGGGGATGTGGATACGCAGTATTTT. It encodes CASSSRGRTSGDVDTQYF.

In its sample, this clonotype was seen many times. This chain joins TRBV6-2 or TRBV6-3 and TRBJ2-3; D may match TRBD1 or TRBD2 (5 bases each). There are 14 residues in the CDR3. V lost 2 bases and J 6 bases, leaving 12 bases between the germline ends. CDR1 is MNHEY and CDR2 is SVGEGT in the germline V gene. CDR3 DNA: TGTGCCAGCAGTTACGTGTTGGGGGACGATACGCAGTATTTT. Encoded protein: CASSYVLGDDTQYF.

A few counts support this clonotype. CDR3 amino acids: CASSLELGQIQPQHF. Here the CDR3 DNA reads TGTGCCAGCAGCTTGGAGTTGGGCCAGATCCAGCCCCAGCATTTT. This chain joins TRBV5-5 and TRBJ1-5; D unclear. Germline values: CDR1 SGHKS, CDR2 YYEKEE (reference sequence). V shed 0 bases and J shed 7 bases, with 14 bases lying between them. The CDR3 is made up of 15 amino acids.

This clonotype was counted a few times. CDR3 residues: CATPWGPPEAFF. CDR3 sequence (DNA): TGTGCCACCCCCTGGGGGCCCCCTGAAGCTTTCTTT. The genes are TRBV24-1 and TRBJ1-1; weak D call: TRBD1 (6 bases). V lost 9 bases, J lost 6 bases, and 13 bases lay in between. CDR3 length: 12 amino acids. Germline values: CDR1 KGHDR, CDR2 SFDVKD.

This clonotype was detected ten times or more. The J gene is TRBJ2-3, the V gene TRBV2; 7 nucleotides agree with TRBD2. V gave up 6 bases and J gave up 5 bases; unmatched junction bases: 11. CDR3 length: 15 amino acids. Germline CDR1 reads SNHLY; CDR2 reads FYNNEI. DNA for the CDR3: TGTGCCAGCAGCCGGAGGGGAGGGGAGCGAGATACGCAGTATTTT. This translates into CASSRRGGERDTQYF. The variable domain in full, completed from reference TRBV2 and TRBJ2-3, reads EPEVTQTPSHQVTQMGQEVILRCVPISNHLYFYWYRQILGQKVEFLVSFYNNEISEKSEIFDDQFSVERPDGSNFTLKIRSTKLEDSAMYFCASSRRGGERDTQYFGPGTRLTVL.

This clonotype has a handful of counts. The J gene is TRBJ2-2, the V gene TRBV4-3, with D possibly called TRBD1 or TRBD2 (5 bases each). The CDR3 consists of 15 residues. Germline V gene data show CDR1 as LGHNA and CDR2 as YSLEER. Trimming shortened V by 4 bases and J by 5 bases, and 14 bases separated the two germline ends. CDR3 nucleotide sequence: TGCGCCAGCAGCCGGGGACCGATTGGGACCGGGGAGCTGTTTTTT. This codes for CASSRGPIGTGELFF.

At least ten counts were recorded for this clonotype. The CDR3 region is CASSSGLNRTGGNQPQHF. For the CDR3, the DNA is TGTGCCAGCAGCTCTGGCCTAAATAGGACAGGGGGCAATCAGCCCCAGCATTTT. This sequence joins TRBV7-9 and TRBJ1-5; TRBD1 matches 9 bases. The CDR3 consists of 18 residues. The germline gives CDR1 SEHNR, CDR2 FQNEAQ (reference sequence). After removal of 4 bases from V and 2 bases from J, the junction contained 12 bases not matched to a gene.

This clonotype was detected once. The chain uses TRBV7-2 and TRBJ1-1; a possible D gene is TRBD1 (5 bases). The V end was cut by 8 bases, the J end by 0 bases, with 13 bases between. This CDR3 comprises 14 residues. Germline V gene lookup returns CDR1 SGHTA and CDR2 FQGNSA. CDR3 residues: CASRRGDLNTEAFF. In DNA, the CDR3 is TGTGCCAGCCGCAGAGGGGATCTGAACACTGAAGCTTTCTTT.

This clonotype was detected only a few times. The chain combines TRBV19 with TRBJ1-5, with D possibly being TRBD1 (5 bases). The CDR3 runs to 17 residues. V shed 9 bases and J shed 1 base, with 22 bases lying between them. Germline CDR1 reads LNHDA; CDR2 reads SQIVND (reference sequence). In nucleotides, the CDR3 is TGTGCCAGCCAAATAACGGGGGGAGGCGGCAGCAATCAGCCCCAGCATTTT. Protein: CASQITGGGGSNQPQHF.

This clonotype was counted ten times or more. The chain combines TRBV6-5 with TRBJ1-1; TRBD1 is a possible D gene (5 bases). The CDR3 extends over 13 amino acids. Trimming took off 11 bases at V and 1 base at J, with 14 bases between the two ends. Germline assignment: CDR1 MNHEY and CDR2 SVGAGI. CDR3 sequence: CASYGQSNTEAFF. In nucleotides, the CDR3 is TGTGCCTCATATGGACAATCGAACACTGAAGCTTTCTTT.

The chain is built from TRBV5-1 and TRBJ2-3; 7 positions match TRBD2. The germline V gene encodes CDR1 SGHRS and CDR2 YFSETQ. The CDR3 contains 16 residues. Trimming at V came to 4 bases and at J to 0 bases, leaving 8 bases not matched to a gene. The CDR3 protein is CASSILAGPSTDTQYF. The CDR3 DNA reads as TGCGCCAGCAGCATTTTAGCGGGCCCTAGCACAGATACGCAGTATTTT.